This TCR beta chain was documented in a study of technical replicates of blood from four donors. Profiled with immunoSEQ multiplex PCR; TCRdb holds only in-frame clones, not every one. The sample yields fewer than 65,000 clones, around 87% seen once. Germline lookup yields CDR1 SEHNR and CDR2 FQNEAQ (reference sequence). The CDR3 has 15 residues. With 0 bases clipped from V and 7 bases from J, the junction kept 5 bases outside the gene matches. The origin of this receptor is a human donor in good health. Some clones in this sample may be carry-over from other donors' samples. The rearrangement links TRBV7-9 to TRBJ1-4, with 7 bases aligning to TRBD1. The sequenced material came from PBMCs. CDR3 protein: CASSLAEGASEKLFF. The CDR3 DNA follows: TGTGCCAGCAGCTTAGCGGAGGGGGCGAGTGAAAAACTGTTTTTT.